This T cell receptor beta chain was profiled in a study of identical twins. Notes on the study in general: Out-of-frame TCR alpha sharing observed in monozygotic twins exceeded model estimates. Cord blood's abundant beta clonotypes had fewer insertions, unlike memory repertoires.

TCRdb re-called the 5' RACE reads with MiXCR, one entry per CDR3 protein. The profile shows just over 500,000 distinct CDR3 sequences, roughly a fifth of them singletons. This clonotype was observed at least ten times. What it binds is unknown. The junction had 11 bases not matched to a gene; V was cut back by 6 bases and J by 4 bases. The CDR3 contains 15 residues. This sample also appeared in a second study, on T cells expressing NK-cell markers. As that report states: According to the study, TCR beta repertoires originated from sorted CD3+CD56+NKG2C+, CD3+CD56+NKG2C- and CD3+CD56-NKG2C+ T cells. Among four donors, these clonotypes also ranked first in the CD3+CD56-NKG2C+ fraction.

The chain carries TRBV12-3 or TRBV12-4 and TRBJ1-1; 7 nucleotides line up with TRBD1. The sample was CD4+ T cells sorted from blood. This TCR was recovered from a woman aged 18 to 35 in good health. The CDR3 reads CASRPNRGGVTEAFF. The CDR3, as DNA: TGTGCCAGCAGGCCTAACAGGGGCGGTGTCACTGAAGCTTTCTTT.